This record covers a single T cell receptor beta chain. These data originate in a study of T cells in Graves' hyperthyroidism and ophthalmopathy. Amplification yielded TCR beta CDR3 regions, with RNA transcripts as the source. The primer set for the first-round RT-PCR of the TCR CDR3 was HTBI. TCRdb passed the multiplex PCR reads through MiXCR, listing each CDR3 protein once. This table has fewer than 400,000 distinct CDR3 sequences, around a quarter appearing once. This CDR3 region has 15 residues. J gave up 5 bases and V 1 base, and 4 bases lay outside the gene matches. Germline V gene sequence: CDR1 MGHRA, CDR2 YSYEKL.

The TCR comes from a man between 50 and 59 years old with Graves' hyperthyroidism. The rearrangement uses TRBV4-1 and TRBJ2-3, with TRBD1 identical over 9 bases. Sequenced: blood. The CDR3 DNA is TGCGCCAGCAGCCAAGGGGGGACAGGGCGAGATACGCAGTATTTT. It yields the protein CASSQGGTGRDTQYF.